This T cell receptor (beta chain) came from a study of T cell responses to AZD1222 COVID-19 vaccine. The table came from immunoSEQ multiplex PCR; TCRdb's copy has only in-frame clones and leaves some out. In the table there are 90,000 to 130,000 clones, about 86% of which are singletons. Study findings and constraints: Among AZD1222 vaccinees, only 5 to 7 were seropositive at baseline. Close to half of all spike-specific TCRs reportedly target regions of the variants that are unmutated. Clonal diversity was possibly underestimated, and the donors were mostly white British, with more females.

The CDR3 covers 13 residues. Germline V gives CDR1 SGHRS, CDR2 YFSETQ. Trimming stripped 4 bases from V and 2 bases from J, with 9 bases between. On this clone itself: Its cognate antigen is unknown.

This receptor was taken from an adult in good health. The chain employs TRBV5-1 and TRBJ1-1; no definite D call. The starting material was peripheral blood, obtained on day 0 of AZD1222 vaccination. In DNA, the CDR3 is TGCGCCAGCAGCGACGGGGTTAACACTGAAGCTTTCTTT. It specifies CASSDGVNTEAFF.